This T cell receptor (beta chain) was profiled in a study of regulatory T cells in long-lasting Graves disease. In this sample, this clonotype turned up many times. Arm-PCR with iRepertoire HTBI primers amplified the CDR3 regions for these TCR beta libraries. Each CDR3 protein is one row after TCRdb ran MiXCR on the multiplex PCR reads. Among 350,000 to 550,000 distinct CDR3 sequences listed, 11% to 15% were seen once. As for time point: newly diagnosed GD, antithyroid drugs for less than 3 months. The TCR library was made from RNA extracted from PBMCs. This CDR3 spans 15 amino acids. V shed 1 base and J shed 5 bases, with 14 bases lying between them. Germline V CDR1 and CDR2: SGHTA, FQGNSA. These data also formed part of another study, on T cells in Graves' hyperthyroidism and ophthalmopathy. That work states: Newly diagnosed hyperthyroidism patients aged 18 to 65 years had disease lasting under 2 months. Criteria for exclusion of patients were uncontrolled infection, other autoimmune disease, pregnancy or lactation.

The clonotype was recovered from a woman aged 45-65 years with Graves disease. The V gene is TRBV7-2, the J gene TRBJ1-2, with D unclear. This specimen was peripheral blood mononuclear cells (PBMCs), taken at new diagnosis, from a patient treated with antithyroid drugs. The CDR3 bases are TGTGCCAGCAGCTTAGGGCTCCCAGCGGGGTATGGCTACACCTTC. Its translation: CASSLGLPAGYGYTF.